Shown below are 20 T cell receptor beta chains from a single sample sequenced in a study of blood T cells in healthy people across ages (dated by TCRdb to about 2015). The method was 5' RACE. The second PCR ran for about 7 to 11 cycles and used a J-beta primer mix along with a sample-barcoded 5' primer. The public reads were reprocessed in TCRdb via fastp at Q25 and MiXCR, keeping in-frame beta chains. Merged by CDR3 protein, the rows form single entries marked with the most common genes and DNA. For this sample there are 1.5 million to 2 million distinct CDR3 sequences; around 40% appear just once. Of the sample, about 21% falls within the top ten clones. Sequencing was done on a sample of blood. The receptors were sampled from a human donor in good health.

The chain couples TRBV24-1 to TRBJ1-4; TRBD1 matches at 12 bases. The V segment lost 6 bases and the J segment 2 bases; nucleotides outside the gene matches: 9. Germline V gene data show CDR1 as KGHDR and CDR2 as SFDVKD. The CDR3 consists of 18 residues. CDR3 amino acids: CATSKPGQGAPTNEKLFF. The CDR3 DNA follows: TGTGCCACCAGTAAACCGGGACAGGGGGCGCCGACTAATGAAAAACTGTTTTTT.

The chain combines TRBV12-3 or TRBV12-4 with TRBJ2-2; weak D call: TRBD1 (6 bases). The length of the CDR3 is 16 residues. V gave up 1 base and J gave up 8 bases, with 17 bases separating them. The CDR3 DNA sequence: TGTGCCAGCAGTTTAGTCCGTTCTGGGGGCGCGGGGGAGCTGTTTTTT. This encodes CASSLVRSGGAGELFF.

The chain joins TRBV13 to TRBJ2-3; 13 bases are shared with TRBD2. This CDR3 is 15 amino acids long. V shed 5 bases, J shed 7 bases, and the junction held 6 bases outside the gene matches. Looked up from germline, CDR1 is PRHDT and CDR2 is FYEKMQ (reference sequence). CDR3: CASSPTSGGAHTQYF. In DNA form, the CDR3 reads TGTGCCAGCAGCCCCACTAGCGGGGGGGCTCATACGCAGTATTTT.

A remark on this clonotype: A read error may produce the germline difference seen at one junction end. CDR3: CVSLTDGETQYF. The CDR3 bases are TGTGTCAGCCTTACCGATGGGGAGACCCAGTACTTC. The V gene is TRBV28, the J gene TRBJ2-5; D is ambiguous. CDR3 length: 12 residues. Per the germline V gene, CDR1 is MDHEN and CDR2 is SYDVKM.

The chain combines TRBV10-3 with TRBJ2-7; TRBD1 aligns across 7 bases. V dropped 3 bases and J dropped 4; count of bases not matched to a gene: 3. CDR3 length equals 13 residues. Germline V gene sequence: CDR1 ENHRY, CDR2 SYGVKD. CDR3 protein: CAISDDREYEQYF. As DNA, the CDR3 is TGTGCCATCAGTGATGACAGGGAGTACGAGCAGTACTTC.

The V gene is TRBV13, the J gene TRBJ2-7, with D perhaps TRBD2 (6 bases). From germline, CDR1 is PRHDT and CDR2 FYEKMQ (reference sequence). This CDR3 has 12 residues. Deletions cut 9 bases from V and 4 bases from J, with 13 bases between. The CDR3 spells CASGDGTYEQYF. DNA for the CDR3: TGTGCCAGTGGGGACGGGACTTACGAGCAGTACTTC.

This chain connects TRBV12-3 or TRBV12-4 to TRBJ1-4, with D unresolved. The CDR3 sequence is 18 residues long. V was clipped by 6 bases and J by 0 bases, with 20 bases between them. The CDR3 is CASSPVWTRGPTNEKLFF. DNA for the CDR3: TGTGCCAGCAGCCCCGTTTGGACTCGCGGTCCAACTAATGAAAAACTGTTTTTT.

A few counts support this clonotype. The chain joins TRBV7-3 to TRBJ1-2; no firm D call. The length of the CDR3 is 14 residues. The germline V gene encodes CDR1 SGHTA and CDR2 FQGTGA. V was pared by 0 bases and J by 5 bases, with 10 bases between. CDR3 sequence reads: CASSLTARTYGYTF. The DNA for the CDR3 is TGTGCCAGCAGCTTAACGGCCAGAACATATGGCTACACCTTC.

This clonotype was detected a few times. The V call is TRBV4-2, the J call TRBJ2-1; 8 bases line up with TRBD2. The CDR3 contains 16 residues. Germline assignment: CDR1 LGHNA and CDR2 YNFKEQ. The J segment lost 4 bases and the V segment lost 10 bases, leaving 15 bases of the junction unmatched. The DNA for the CDR3 is TGTGCCACGAGGTTCGGGGGGGCTAATGTTTACAATGAGCAGTTCTTC. Translation gives CATRFGGANVYNEQFF.

This clonotype was detected a few times. In nucleotides, the CDR3 is TGTGCCTGGAGTCGGCTACCCTACAATGAGCAGTTCTTC. It translates to CAWSRLPYNEQFF. The chain links TRBV30 to TRBJ2-1, with no clear D. With 2 bases removed from V and 2 bases from J, the gap between germline ends came to 7 bases. CDR1 is GTSNPN, CDR2 SVGIG, per germline (reference sequence). The CDR3 is 13 amino acids.

The genes are TRBV6-6 and TRBJ1-1, with TRBD1 identical over 7 bases. The V and J ends lost 6 bases and 0 bases, in that order; junction bases with no gene match: 7. The CDR3 runs 15 residues. The V gene's germline CDR1 is MNHNY and CDR2 SVGAGI (reference sequence). This CDR3 is CASSNRGLVNTEAFF. CDR3 nucleotides: TGTGCCAGCAGCAACAGGGGTTTGGTGAACACTGAAGCTTTCTTT.

This clonotype was observed a few times. V is TRBV4-3 and J is TRBJ2-3, with D possibly matching TRBD1 (6 bases). V was cut by 5 bases and J by 5 bases, with 20 bases left in between. This CDR3 comprises 16 residues. The germline CDR1 and CDR2 sequences are LGHNA and YSLEER. The CDR3 nucleotides are TGCGCCAGCAGCTCGAATGGACAGCCAGGCAGAGATACGCAGTATTTT. Translating gives CASSSNGQPGRDTQYF.

This chain connects TRBV20-1 to TRBJ2-5; D gene unclear. The CDR3 totals 13 residues. In germline, CDR1 is DFQATT, CDR2 SNEGSKA (reference sequence). The germline V and J ends were trimmed by 1 base and 4 bases, with 10 bases remaining between them. CDR3 protein: CSARVTKGETQYF. CDR3 coding DNA: TGCAGTGCTAGAGTAACTAAGGGAGAGACCCAGTACTTC.

Details on this clonotype: The conserved phenylalanine or tryptophan is not found at the CDR3 terminus, so this likely reflects a read error. DNA for the CDR3: TGCGCCAGCAGCTTGTTAAATGAGCAGTTCTGC. This codes for CASSLLNEQFC. The chain links TRBV5-1 to TRBJ2-1; unclear D gene. Trimming took off 1 base at V and 7 bases at J, with 3 bases between the two ends. The CDR3 is made up of 11 amino acids. Looked up from germline, CDR1 is SGHRS and CDR2 is YFSETQ.

The chain joins TRBV29-1 to TRBJ1-3; 8 bases align to TRBD1. V trimming: 6 bases; J trimming: 7 bases; junction bases outside the gene matches: 5. CDR3 size: 12 residues. The germline V gene has CDR1 SQVTM and CDR2 ANQGSEA. CDR3 nucleotides: TGCAGCGTCGACAGGGGCGGGAACACCATATATTTT. It specifies CSVDRGGNTIYF.

This clonotype was picked up a small number of times. The V call is TRBV5-5, the J call TRBJ2-3; D is ambiguous. The germline V gene has CDR1 SGHKS and CDR2 YYEKEE (reference sequence). This CDR3 comprises 15 residues. V lost 2 bases and J lost 2, with 12 bases in between. CDR3 nucleotides: TGTGCCAGCAGCTTTAGGTGGTCCCCCACAGATACGCAGTATTTT. Its protein is CASSFRWSPTDTQYF.

The V gene is TRBV10-3, the J gene TRBJ2-5, with TRBD1 identical over 7 bases. Germline CDR1 and CDR2: ENHRY and SYGVKD. The CDR3 runs 13 residues. V lost 4 bases and J lost 11; bases outside the gene matches: 10. The CDR3 sequence: CAISGARGYGQYF. DNA of the CDR3: TGTGCCATCAGTGGGGCCAGGGGGTACGGGCAGTACTTC.

V gene TRBV24-1 combines with J gene TRBJ2-5, with D perhaps matching TRBD2 (6 bases). The germline V and J ends were trimmed by 2 bases and 4 bases, with 16 bases remaining between them. This CDR3 contains 16 residues. Germline V gives CDR1 KGHDR, CDR2 SFDVKD. The CDR3 DNA reads as TGTGCCACCAGTGATTCCTCTTCGCTGGAGGGAGAGACCCAGTACTTC. It yields the protein CATSDSSSLEGETQYF.

The chain joins TRBV29-1 to TRBJ1-1, with 7 bases identical to TRBD1. Germline values: CDR1 SQVTM, CDR2 ANQGSEA. This CDR3 has 13 amino acids. V shed 4 bases and J 11 bases; nucleotides not matched to a gene: 13. CDR3 amino acids: CSVVRYRGRRAFF. The CDR3 DNA is TGCAGCGTTGTACGATACAGGGGAAGGAGGGCTTTCTTT.

The rearrangement links TRBV28 to TRBJ1-4; perhaps TRBD1 as D (5 bases). Trimming stripped 5 bases from V and 7 bases from J, with 20 bases between. CDR3 length: 16 residues. The germline gives CDR1 MDHEN, CDR2 SYDVKM. The CDR3 protein is CASSKSGRTYFEKLFF. The CDR3, as DNA: TGTGCCAGCAGTAAGTCGGGACGGACATACTTTGAAAAACTGTTTTTT.